The 20 T cell receptor beta chains below were found in one sample sequenced in a study of blood T cell repertoires in COVID-19. This table comes from immunoSEQ multiplex PCR, and its TCRdb copy is limited to in-frame clones, with some not included. The table records around 80,000 clones, 88% of them present only once. The sequenced sample consisted of peripheral blood. The receptor source for this set is a human donor in a cohort sampled during active COVID-19.

This clone was observed once. V and J are TRBV19 and TRBJ2-1, with 10 positions matching TRBD2. Germline loops: CDR1 LNHDA, CDR2 SQIVND (reference sequence). Trimming took 4 bases from V and 8 from J; bases not matched to a gene: 8. CDR3 length equals 15 residues. As DNA, the CDR3 is TGTGCCAGTAGTACTCAGCGGGAGGGCCATTATGAGCAGTTCTTC. Residues: CASSTQREGHYEQFF.

The chain employs TRBV6-2 or TRBV6-3 and TRBJ2-1, with TRBD1 identical over 7 bases. This CDR3 has 13 amino acids. V gave up 3 bases and J gave up 9 bases; unmatched junction bases: 5. The germline V gene encodes CDR1 MNHEY and CDR2 SVGEGT. The CDR3 here is CASSYTGVGEQFF. CDR3 nucleotides: TGTGCCAGCAGTTATACAGGGGTGGGTGAGCAGTTCTTC.

The V and J genes are TRBV28 and TRBJ1-1, with TRBD1 as a possible D gene (5 bases). In germline, CDR1 is MDHEN, CDR2 SYDVKM. The V end was cut by 3 bases, the J end by 6 bases, with 11 bases between. The CDR3 is 13 amino acids. This chain's CDR3 is CASSLGQTPEAFF. In nucleotides, the CDR3 is TGTGCCAGCAGTTTGGGGCAGACACCTGAAGCTTTCTTT.

This clone was found a few times. The CDR3 DNA reads as TGTGCCAGCAGCTTAGGCGGGGCAGGCTACACCTTC. It encodes CASSLGGAGYTF. This sequence joins TRBV7-6 and TRBJ1-2; tentatively, D is TRBD1 (5 bases). CDR1 SGHVS and CDR2 FNYEAQ come from the germline V gene. This CDR3 has 12 amino acids. V gave up 1 base and J gave up 8 bases, with 8 bases separating them.

A few counts support this clone. This chain connects TRBV3-1 (or the pseudogene TRBV3-2) to TRBJ1-1; maybe TRBD1 (5 bases). Per germline, CDR1 LGHDT and CDR2 YNNKEL (reference sequence). V was clipped by 1 base and J by 11 bases, with 14 bases between them. The CDR3 extends over 13 amino acids. CDR3 bases: TGTGCCAGCAGCCAAGGGGGGGGTTTAAGCGCTTTCTTT. This sequence encodes CASSQGGGLSAFF.

This rearrangement joins TRBV6-5 to TRBJ2-7, with TRBD1 as a possible D gene (5 bases). In germline, CDR1 is MNHEY, CDR2 SVGAGI. V lost 2 bases and J lost 2, with 10 bases in between. The CDR3 is 14 amino acids. The CDR3, as DNA: TGTGCCAGCAGTTACACAGGCCCAACCTACGAGCAGTACTTC. Translating it yields CASSYTGPTYEQYF.

CDR3 in amino acids: CASSLVVGGSTDTQYF. The CDR3 nucleotides are TGTGCCAGCAGCTTAGTCGTGGGGGGGAGCACAGATACGCAGTATTTT. The chain is built from TRBV11-2 and TRBJ2-3, with 7 bases that match TRBD2. With 1 base clipped from V and 0 bases from J, the junction kept 4 bases outside the gene matches. Germline lookup yields CDR1 SGHAT and CDR2 FQNNGV. The CDR3 runs 16 residues. The full variable domain, its missing parts supplied by reference TRBV11-2 and TRBJ2-3, is EAGVAQSPRYKIIEKRQSVAFWCNPISGHATLYWYQQILGQGPKLLIQFQNNGVVDDSQLPKDRFSAERLKGVDSTLKIQPAKLEDSAVYLCASSLVVGGSTDTQYFGPGTRLTVL.

This chain links TRBV7-2 with TRBJ2-3; D is unclear. The V and J ends lost 7 bases and 2 bases respectively, with 13 bases between them. The CDR3 is 14 amino acids. The germline V gene has CDR1 SGHTA and CDR2 FQGNSA. CDR3 region: CASTVGVSTDTQYF. The CDR3 DNA reads TGTGCCAGCACCGTTGGAGTATCCACAGATACGCAGTATTTT.

This clone occurred a few times. This chain uses TRBV9 with TRBJ1-1; D might be TRBD1 (5 bases). The CDR3 is 15 amino acids. Germline V gene lookup returns CDR1 SGDLS and CDR2 YYNGEE. V shed 2 bases and J shed 6 bases, with 17 bases lying between them. DNA of the CDR3: TGTGCCAGCAGCGTCGCGACAGACCGTCGCGCTGAAGCTTTCTTT. Amino acids: CASSVATDRRAEAFF.

The chain joins TRBV9 to TRBJ1-6, with D perhaps TRBD1 (5 bases). Germline V CDR1 and CDR2: SGDLS, YYNGEE. V was trimmed by 0 bases and J by 7 bases, leaving 14 bases between them. The CDR3 is 16 residues long. For the CDR3, the DNA is TGTGCCAGCAGCGTAGTGCCAGGGAGGGGCAATTCACCCCTCCACTTT. This translates into CASSVVPGRGNSPLHF.

The chain combines TRBV12-3 or TRBV12-4 with TRBJ1-3; D is perhaps TRBD1 (6 bases). V shed 6 bases and J shed 1 base, with 7 bases lying between them. There are 13 residues in the CDR3. This CDR3 is CASSTGSGNTIYF. The CDR3 DNA is TGTGCCAGCAGCACAGGGTCTGGAAACACCATATATTTT.

Worth noting for this clone: Other nucleotide sequences from this sample produce the same CDR3. This chain uses TRBV7-8 with TRBJ2-3, with a possible D match to TRBD2 (6 bases). The CDR3 has 16 residues. Trimming removed 0 bases from V and 2 bases from J, with 12 bases in between. Germline V CDR1 and CDR2: SGHVS, FQNEAQ. CDR3: CASSLAGGGATDTQYF. The CDR3, as DNA: TGTGCCAGCAGCTTAGCGGGAGGCGGGGCCACAGATACGCAGTATTTT.

The chain joins TRBV9 to TRBJ2-1; TRBD2 is a possible D gene (6 bases). Germline V gene data show CDR1 as SGDLS and CDR2 as YYNGEE. V shed 5 bases and J shed 7 bases, with 10 bases lying between them. The CDR3 runs 12 residues. The CDR3 loop reads CASSLGLNEQFF. In DNA, the CDR3 is TGTGCCAGCAGTTTGGGACTGAATGAGCAGTTCTTC.

This clone occurred a few times. The chain joins TRBV2 to TRBJ2-2; D is possibly TRBD2 (6 bases). The CDR3 covers 16 residues. Per germline, CDR1 SNHLY and CDR2 FYNNEI. The V end lost 4 bases, the J end lost 3 bases, and 15 bases lay between the germline ends. CDR3 loop: CASSALAGSDTGELFF. CDR3 sequence (DNA): TGTGCCAGCAGTGCCCTCGCGGGGTCGGACACCGGGGAGCTGTTTTTT.

CDR3 amino acids: CASSHSGTGAYEQYF. DNA for the CDR3: TGTGCCAGCAGTCACTCCGGGACAGGGGCGTACGAGCAGTACTTC. V usage is TRBV28 and J usage is TRBJ2-7; 10 bases are a match to TRBD1. The CDR3 loop spans 15 amino acids. Trimming took 5 bases from V and 4 from J; bases not matched to a gene: 8. The germline V gene has CDR1 MDHEN and CDR2 SYDVKM.

This chain joins TRBV11-3 and TRBJ2-5; 8 nucleotides agree with TRBD1. In germline, CDR1 is SGHNT, CDR2 YENEEA. Trimming cost V 4 bases and J 2 bases; bases outside gene matches: 6. The CDR3 contains 15 residues. The DNA of the CDR3 is TGTGCCAGCAGCTCGGGACAGGCGATACAAGAGACCCAGTACTTC. This encodes CASSSGQAIQETQYF.

V usage is TRBV2 and J usage is TRBJ1-3; 8 bases line up with TRBD1. Germline values: CDR1 SNHLY, CDR2 FYNNEI. V gave up 4 bases and J gave up 0 bases; unmatched junction bases: 2. The length of the CDR3 is 15 residues. CDR3 bases: TGTGCCAGCAGTGCCGACAGGGGCTCTGGAAACACCATATATTTT. Amino acid sequence: CASSADRGSGNTIYF.

The chain combines TRBV28 with TRBJ1-5; D is unresolved. CDR1 is MDHEN, CDR2 SYDVKM, per germline. This CDR3 comprises 14 residues. Trimming left V 7 bases short and J 4 bases short, with 14 bases between. DNA for the CDR3: TGTGCCAGCAACCCGGGGTATGGAAATCAGCCCCAGCATTTT. Amino acids: CASNPGYGNQPQHF.

In DNA form, the CDR3 reads TGTGCCACCAGGTCCAGGGTTGATCAGCCCCAGCATTTT. Its translation: CATRSRVDQPQHF. The chain carries TRBV15 and TRBJ1-5, with a tentative D call TRBD1 (5 bases). V was pared by 6 bases and J by 5 bases, with 11 bases between. The CDR3 consists of 13 residues. Germline-derived CDR1 and CDR2 are LNHNV and YYDKDF (reference sequence).

The chain employs TRBV28 and TRBJ2-7, with a tentative D call TRBD2 (6 bases). The CDR3 spans 16 residues. Deletions cut 6 bases from V and 2 bases from J, with 20 bases between. From germline, CDR1 is MDHEN and CDR2 SYDVKM. CDR3 protein: CASRIVHLSGTYEQYF. CDR3 DNA: TGTGCCAGCAGAATTGTCCATCTTAGCGGTACCTACGAGCAGTACTTC. Full variable domain (rest looked up from reference TRBV28 and TRBJ2-7): DVKVTQSSRYLVKRTGEKVFLECVQDMDHENMFWYRQDPGLGLRLIYFSYDVKMKEKGDIPEGYSVSREKKERFSLILESASTNQTSMYLCASRIVHLSGTYEQYFGPGTRLTVT.